Listed below are T cell receptor beta chains from one sample, sequenced in a study of OX40 agonist ivuxolimab in advanced cancers. Data came from immunoSEQ multiplex PCR; TCRdb stores just in-frame clones and leaves some out. The sample has 85,000 to 100,000 clones, about 91% seen once; the top ten hold 0.31%. This sample comprised CD4+ or CD8+ T cells sorted from blood, obtained in a trial of the OX40 agonist ivuxolimab. The source is an adult with an advanced solid tumor such as melanoma, head and neck, liver or kidney cancer. Both conserved end residues are part of each CDR3. Each record gives: J gene, V gene, CDR3 protein.

>TRBJ1-2|TRBV7-3
CASSFRTGGGYTF
>TRBJ2-2|TRBV28
CASNRGHTGELFF
>TRBJ2-7|TRBV6-1
CASSASRQGLNYEQYF
>TRBJ2-1|TRBV10-2
CASSEPGTSGRAYNEQFF
>TRBJ2-4|TRBV18
CASSPSGSSQNIQYF
>TRBJ1-2|TRBV11-2
CASSLSGTGNYGYTF
>TRBJ2-5|TRBV27
CASSLSSYETQYF
>TRBJ2-7|TRBV23-1
CASSLPPLMREDSYEQYF
>TRBJ2-6|TRBV7-9
CASNLRGVANVLTF
>TRBJ2-3|TRBV9
CASSVVDLSTDTQYF
>TRBJ1-5|TRBV4-2
CASSQGYSGQGGGNQPQHF
>TRBJ2-2|TRBV7-9
CASSFMTGQGTGELFF
>TRBJ2-7|TRBV7-2
CASSVSIGTGKNEQYF
>TRBJ2-1|TRBV11-2
CASSPGLAGESSYNEQFF
>TRBJ1-2|TRBV2
CASTGANYGYTF
>TRBJ1-4|TRBV13
CASSFGTMTTNEKLFF
>TRBJ2-2|TRBV28
CASSLQPPGELFF
>TRBJ2-1|TRBV9
CASSVVGTSFEQFF